Below are 28 T cell receptor beta chains sequenced from a single sample in a study of cytomegalovirus exposure and HLA in healthy donors listed by TCRdb under 2017. Libraries were built with the immunoSEQ multiplex PCR assay. For the multiplex PCR, a mixture combining 60 forward primers for TCR Vbeta segments and 13 reverse primers for TCR Jbeta segments was used. The immuneACCESS repertoire file appears here via TCRdb, limited to in-frame rearrangements. These files lack a portion of the clones; in checked studies, under half of the deficit traces to unresolved V genes, and the cause of the others is not known. This sample is represented by tens of thousands of clones; roughly 77% of them were singletons. Jointly, the top ten make up 2% to 2.5% of the sample. Sequences were obtained from PBMCs. The receptors derive from a man aged 35 to 55 in good health and CMV-seronegative.

V usage is TRBV2 and J usage is TRBJ1-5, with 7 bases lining up with TRBD1. Germline-derived CDR1 and CDR2 are SNHLY and FYNNEI. V lost 6 bases and J lost 4; bases outside the gene matches: 9. The CDR3 sequence is 15 residues long. The CDR3 loop is CASRDPGGPNQPQHF. The CDR3 DNA is TGTGCCAGCAGGGACCCAGGGGGACCTAATCAGCCCCAGCATTTT.

This clone showed up just once. This chain links TRBV29-1 with TRBJ2-5; 11 bases are a match to TRBD2. Germline V lookup: CDR1 SQVTM, CDR2 ANQGSEA. The CDR3 totals 14 residues. The V and J ends lost 3 bases and 5 bases, in that order; junction bases with no gene match: 5. The CDR3 nucleotides read TGCAGCGTTGAGCGGAGACTAGCGGGGGAGACCCAGTACTTC. It translates to CSVERRLAGETQYF.

The chain employs TRBV28 and TRBJ1-2; D might be TRBD1 (6 bases). V lost 5 bases to trimming and J lost 5 bases, with 18 bases between them. CDR1 is MDHEN, CDR2 SYDVKM, per germline. This CDR3 is built from 15 residues. CDR3 sequence (DNA): TGTGCCAGCAGTCGTCCTCCGACCGACAGGTATGGCTACACCTTC. As protein: CASSRPPTDRYGYTF.

The chain has TRBV18 and TRBJ2-1, with 10 bases aligning to TRBD2. V shed 6 bases, J shed 4 bases, and the junction held 9 bases outside the gene matches. From germline, CDR1 is KGHSH and CDR2 LQKENI. The CDR3 runs to 16 residues. This CDR3 reads CASSLFGTSEYNEQFF. CDR3 nucleotides: TGTGCCAGCTCCCTCTTTGGGACTAGCGAGTACAATGAGCAGTTCTTC.

This chain joins TRBV6-1 and TRBJ1-2, with D maybe TRBD1 (5 bases). The V and J ends lost 1 base and 13 bases respectively, with 19 bases between them. Germline-derived CDR1 and CDR2 are MNHNS and SASEGT. This CDR3 spans 14 amino acids. The CDR3 coding sequence is TGTGCCAGCAGTGAAGTTCGGGGGAGCGGGTTTAGCACCTTC. Translating it yields CASSEVRGSGFSTF.

This chain joins TRBV6-1 and TRBJ1-1, with a possible D match to TRBD1 (5 bases). Trimming left V 3 bases short and J 1 base short, with 9 bases between. CDR1 is MNHNS, CDR2 SASEGT, per germline. The CDR3 spans 14 residues. In DNA form, the CDR3 reads TGTGCCAGCAGTGAGGACAACCCGAACACTGAAGCTTTCTTT. Amino acid sequence: CASSEDNPNTEAFF.

This clone was seen a few times. The chain links TRBV5-1 to TRBJ2-1, with D tentatively TRBD1 (5 bases). V shed 0 bases and J shed 7 bases, with 11 bases lying between them. The germline gives CDR1 SGHRS, CDR2 YFSETQ. CDR3 size: 14 residues. The CDR3 bases are TGCGCCAGCAGCTTGGGGGGCCGGGTGAATGAGCAGTTCTTC. Its translation: CASSLGGRVNEQFF.

The chain joins TRBV30 to TRBJ2-7; 10 positions agree with TRBD1. The V gene's germline CDR1 is GTSNPN and CDR2 SVGIG (reference sequence). The CDR3 has 15 amino acids. The ends lost 2 bases at V and 3 bases at J; junction bases unmatched: 7. CDR3 protein: CAWSLGGTGVYEQYF. CDR3 bases: TGTGCCTGGAGTTTGGGGGGGACAGGGGTCTACGAGCAGTACTTC. The variable domain in full, completed from reference TRBV30 and TRBJ2-7, reads SQTIHQWPATLVQPVGSPLSLECTVEGTSNPNLYWYRQAAGRGLQLLFYSVGIGQISSEVPQNLSASRPQDRQFILSSKKLLLSDSGFYLCAWSLGGTGVYEQYFGPGTRLTVT.

This clone showed up just a few times. V gene TRBV6-6 combines with J gene TRBJ1-1, with D hard to call. The V gene's germline CDR1 is MNHNY and CDR2 SVGAGI (reference sequence). V was cut by 0 bases and J by 5 bases, with 13 bases left in between. The CDR3 runs to 15 residues. The CDR3 DNA reads as TGTGCCAGCAGTTACTCGAGGGATGGTCGGACTGAAGCTTTCTTT. This gives the protein CASSYSRDGRTEAFF.

The CDR3 DNA sequence: TGCGCCAGCAGCTGGCAGGGAAGCCCTGAAGCTTTCTTT. It yields the protein CASSWQGSPEAFF. The chain has TRBV5-1 and TRBJ1-1; possibly TRBD1 for D (5 bases). Looked up from germline, CDR1 is SGHRS and CDR2 is YFSETQ. CDR3 length: 13 amino acids. The germline V and J ends were trimmed by 3 bases and 6 bases, with 12 bases remaining between them.

The chain employs TRBV13 and TRBJ2-2; 7 positions agree with TRBD1. V trimming: 8 bases; J trimming: 1 base; junction bases outside the gene matches: 7. CDR3 length equals 15 residues. Germline lookup yields CDR1 PRHDT and CDR2 FYEKMQ (reference sequence). The CDR3 bases are TGTGCCAGCGCAACGGGACAGATGAACACCGGGGAGCTGTTTTTT. Encoded protein: CASATGQMNTGELFF.

Only one count was recorded for this clone. J is TRBJ1-2 and V is TRBV6-1, with D possibly TRBD1 on 6 matching bases. CDR1 MNHNS and CDR2 SASEGT come from the germline V gene. The CDR3 has 12 amino acids. Trimming shortened V by 5 bases and J by 8 bases, and 12 bases separated the two germline ends. The CDR3 sequence: CASSNTGYGYTF. Written as DNA, the CDR3 is TGTGCCAGCAGTAATACAGGGTACGGCTACACCTTC.

This clone came up once. The V gene is TRBV7-2, the J gene TRBJ2-7, with D unclear. This CDR3 comprises 11 residues. Trimming removed 5 bases at V and 2 bases at J, with 4 bases between. Germline CDR1 reads SGHTA; CDR2 reads FQGNSA. In DNA, the CDR3 is TGTGCCAGCAGCCCAGCCTACGAGCAGTACTTC. It encodes CASSPAYEQYF.

CDR3 residues: CASRKTGYGKLFF. The CDR3 DNA reads as TGTGCCAGCAGGAAGACAGGGTATGGAAAACTGTTTTTT. V usage is TRBV28 and J usage is TRBJ1-4; TRBD1 matches 7 bases. The V segment lost 6 bases and the J segment 10 bases; nucleotides outside the gene matches: 8. Germline values: CDR1 MDHEN, CDR2 SYDVKM. The CDR3 sequence is 13 residues long.

The chain uses TRBV5-6 and TRBJ1-4; D is ambiguous. CDR1 is SGHDT, CDR2 YYEEEE, per germline. Trimming removed 6 bases at V and 5 bases at J, with 14 bases between. This CDR3 region has 14 residues. The CDR3 reads CASNLREANEKLFF. CDR3 DNA: TGTGCCAGCAACCTGAGGGAGGCGAATGAAAAACTGTTTTTT. Variable domain in full (rest from reference TRBV5-6 and TRBJ1-4): DAGVTQSPTHLIKTRGQQVTLRCSPKSGHDTVSWYQQALGQGPQFIFQYYEEEERQRGNFPDRFSGHQFPNYSSELNVNALLLGDSALYLCASNLREANEKLFFGSGTQLSVL.

This rearrangement joins TRBV5-1 to TRBJ1-4; 9 bases map to TRBD1. CDR1 is SGHRS and CDR2 is YFSETQ in the germline V gene. The CDR3 is 14 residues long. The junction had 1 base not matched to a gene; V was cut back by 7 bases and J by 0 bases. CDR3 loop: CASGTGSTNEKLFF. The CDR3 coding sequence is TGCGCCAGCGGGACAGGGTCAACTAATGAAAAACTGTTTTTT.

The chain joins TRBV19 to TRBJ2-4; tentative D call: TRBD2 (7 bases). The V gene's germline CDR1 is LNHDA and CDR2 SQIVND (reference sequence). The CDR3 loop spans 19 amino acids. The V end was cut by 5 bases, the J end by 6 bases, with 29 bases between. The CDR3 spells CASSQMGGGGGLVRNIQYF. CDR3 nucleotides: TGTGCCAGTAGTCAGATGGGAGGGGGGGGCGGACTGGTAAGAAACATTCAGTACTTC.

The DNA of the CDR3 is TGTGCCAGCAGTTACGGTGACAGGGGAAATGGCTACACCTTC. It is translated as CASSYGDRGNGYTF. This chain links TRBV6-5 with TRBJ1-2; TRBD1 aligns across 8 bases. The CDR3 runs 14 residues. Germline assignment: CDR1 MNHEY and CDR2 SVGAGI. J was trimmed by 6 bases and V by 2 bases; bases with no gene match: 5.

The chain has TRBV28 and TRBJ1-5; 7 bases agree with TRBD1. From germline, CDR1 is MDHEN and CDR2 SYDVKM. The CDR3 sequence is 15 residues long. The V and J ends lost 5 bases and 4 bases, in that order; junction bases with no gene match: 8. The DNA for the CDR3 is TGTGCCAGCAGTCCCATGACAGGGAGTAATCAGCCCCAGCATTTT. This codes for CASSPMTGSNQPQHF.

V gene TRBV6-6 combines with J gene TRBJ1-2; D is uncertain. This CDR3 is built from 12 residues. Trimming pared 8 bases from V and 1 base from J, leaving 8 bases between. Germline-derived CDR1 and CDR2 are MNHNY and SVGAGI (reference sequence). CDR3 in amino acids: CASSPVNYGYTF. DNA of the CDR3: TGTGCCAGCTCCCCGGTTAACTATGGCTACACCTTC.

This clone appeared once. The J gene is TRBJ1-5, the V gene TRBV2, with 8 bases identical to TRBD1. The CDR3 sequence is 14 residues long. Germline assignment: CDR1 SNHLY and CDR2 FYNNEI. The ends lost 6 bases at V and 7 bases at J; junction bases unmatched: 8. This CDR3 is CASRGQGYGQPQHF. CDR3 in DNA: TGTGCCAGCAGAGGACAGGGTTACGGGCAGCCCCAGCATTTT.

The chain links TRBV19 to TRBJ2-7; weak D call: TRBD2 (5 bases). This CDR3 is built from 17 residues. Germline CDR1 reads LNHDA; CDR2 reads SQIVND (reference sequence). Trimming removed 3 bases at V and 8 bases at J, with 26 bases between. CDR3 residues: CASSITHVRLETTKQYF. The DNA for the CDR3 is TGTGCCAGTAGTATTACACACGTAAGGCTAGAGACTACGAAGCAGTACTTC.

V gene TRBV10-3 combines with J gene TRBJ2-5, with a tentative D call TRBD1 (7 bases). Trimming took 0 bases from V and 6 from J, leaving 11 bases between them. There are 14 residues in the CDR3. Germline CDR1 reads ENHRY; CDR2 reads SYGVKD. The CDR3 loop is CAISESQGRKTQYF. CDR3 nucleotide sequence: TGTGCCATCAGTGAGTCACAGGGGAGGAAGACCCAGTACTTC.

The rearrangement joins TRBV5-4 to TRBJ2-4; 8 bases agree with TRBD2. Germline V CDR1 and CDR2: SGHNT, YYREEE (reference sequence). The trim removed 4 bases at V and 6 bases at J, leaving 9 bases unmatched. The CDR3 runs 15 residues. The CDR3 reads CASSTGGAGVNIQYF. As DNA, the CDR3 is TGTGCCAGCAGCACCGGGGGAGCGGGGGTAAACATTCAGTACTTC.

This chain joins TRBV18 and TRBJ1-4; D might be TRBD1 (6 bases). The V gene lost 4 bases and the J gene lost 5 bases, with 11 bases spanning the gap. The CDR3 covers 14 residues. Germline-derived CDR1 and CDR2 are KGHSH and LQKENI. CDR3 bases: TGTGCCAGCTCACAGGGACAACTAAATGAAAAACTGTTTTTT. Translating it yields CASSQGQLNEKLFF.

This chain connects TRBV6-6 to TRBJ2-5; 10 bases align to TRBD2. The CDR3 is 16 residues long. From germline, CDR1 is MNHNY and CDR2 SVGAGI (reference sequence). The V gene end was trimmed by 0 bases and the J gene end by 5 bases; junction bases not matched to a gene: 6. CDR3 protein: CASSYSQSGGGETQYF. In DNA, the CDR3 is TGTGCCAGCAGTTACTCGCAAAGCGGGGGGGGCGAGACCCAGTACTTC.

The rearrangement uses TRBV11-3 and TRBJ2-5, with TRBD1 identical over 7 bases. Trimming removed 4 bases from V and 5 bases from J; junction bases left unmatched: 7. The germline gives CDR1 SGHNT, CDR2 YENEEA. This CDR3 comprises 14 residues. This CDR3 is CASSSGQPRETQYF. As DNA, the CDR3 is TGTGCCAGCAGCTCGGGACAGCCGCGGGAGACCCAGTACTTC.

In nucleotides, the CDR3 is TGTGCCGTCCGGACAGGAGGTCGTGGCACTGAAGCTTTCTTT. Translating gives CAVRTGGRGTEAFF. The chain combines TRBV10-3 with TRBJ1-1; 7 bases align to TRBD1. Germline V CDR1 and CDR2: ENHRY, SYGVKD. The V segment lost 11 bases and the J segment 4 bases; nucleotides outside the gene matches: 13. CDR3 length equals 14 residues.